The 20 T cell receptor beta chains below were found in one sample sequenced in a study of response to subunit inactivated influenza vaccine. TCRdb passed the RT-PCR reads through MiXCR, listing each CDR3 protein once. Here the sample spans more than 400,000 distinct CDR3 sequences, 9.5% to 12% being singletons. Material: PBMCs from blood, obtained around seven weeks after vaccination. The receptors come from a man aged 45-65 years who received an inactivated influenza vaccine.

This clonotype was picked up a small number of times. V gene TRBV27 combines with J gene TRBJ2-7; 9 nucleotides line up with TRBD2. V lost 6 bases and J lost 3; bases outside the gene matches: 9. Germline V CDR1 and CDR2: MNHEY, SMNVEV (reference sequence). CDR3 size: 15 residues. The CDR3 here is CASRKGLTSGYEQYF. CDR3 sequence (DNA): TGTGCCAGCAGAAAGGGGTTGACTAGCGGCTACGAGCAGTACTTC.

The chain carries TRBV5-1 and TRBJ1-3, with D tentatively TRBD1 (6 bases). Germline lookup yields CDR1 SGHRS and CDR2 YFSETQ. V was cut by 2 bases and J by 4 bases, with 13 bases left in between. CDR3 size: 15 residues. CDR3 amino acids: CASSLQGSAGNTIYF. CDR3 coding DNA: TGCGCCAGCAGCTTACAGGGTTCAGCCGGAAACACCATATATTTT.

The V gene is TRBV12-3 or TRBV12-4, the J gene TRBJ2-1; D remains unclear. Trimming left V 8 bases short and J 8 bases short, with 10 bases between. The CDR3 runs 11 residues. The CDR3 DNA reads TGTGCCAGCTCCTCCCTCGATGAGCAGTTCTTC. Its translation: CASSSLDEQFF.

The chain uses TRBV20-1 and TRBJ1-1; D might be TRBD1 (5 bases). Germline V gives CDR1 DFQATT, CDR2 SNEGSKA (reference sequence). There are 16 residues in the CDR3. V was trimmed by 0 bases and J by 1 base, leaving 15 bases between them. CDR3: CSARDLGAWWNTEAFF. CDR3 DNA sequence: TGCAGTGCTAGAGATCTCGGGGCATGGTGGAACACTGAAGCTTTCTTT.

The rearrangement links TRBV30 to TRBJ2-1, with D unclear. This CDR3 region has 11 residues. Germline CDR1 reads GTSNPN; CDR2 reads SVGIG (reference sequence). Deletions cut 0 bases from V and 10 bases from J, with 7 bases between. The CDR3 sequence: CAWSVLKEQFF. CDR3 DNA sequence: TGTGCCTGGAGTGTACTAAAGGAGCAGTTCTTC.

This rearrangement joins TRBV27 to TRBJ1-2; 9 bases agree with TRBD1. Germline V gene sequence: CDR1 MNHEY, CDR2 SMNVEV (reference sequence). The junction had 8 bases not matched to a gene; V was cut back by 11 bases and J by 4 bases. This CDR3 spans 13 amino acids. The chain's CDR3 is CASYTGGSYGYTF. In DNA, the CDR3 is TGTGCCTCCTATACAGGGGGCAGCTATGGCTACACCTTC.

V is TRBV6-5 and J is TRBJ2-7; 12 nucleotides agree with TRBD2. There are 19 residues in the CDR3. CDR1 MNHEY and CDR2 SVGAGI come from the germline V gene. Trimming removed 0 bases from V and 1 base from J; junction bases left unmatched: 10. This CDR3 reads CASSYSGQSLAGGSYEQYF. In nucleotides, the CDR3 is TGTGCCAGCAGTTACTCAGGCCAGTCGCTAGCGGGGGGGTCCTACGAGCAGTACTTC.

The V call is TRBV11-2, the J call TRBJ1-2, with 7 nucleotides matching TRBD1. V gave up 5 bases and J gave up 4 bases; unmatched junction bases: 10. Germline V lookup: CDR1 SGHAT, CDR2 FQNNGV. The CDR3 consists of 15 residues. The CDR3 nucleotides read TGTGCCAGCAGCATTCGACAGGGAATCTTCTATGGCTACACCTTC. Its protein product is CASSIRQGIFYGYTF.

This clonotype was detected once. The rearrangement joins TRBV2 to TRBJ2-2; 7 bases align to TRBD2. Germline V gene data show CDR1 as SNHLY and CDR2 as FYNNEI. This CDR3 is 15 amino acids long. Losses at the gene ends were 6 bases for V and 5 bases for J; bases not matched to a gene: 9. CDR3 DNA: TGTGCCAGCAGCCGCGGCGGGAGAGGGACCGGGGAGCTGTTTTTT. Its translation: CASSRGGRGTGELFF. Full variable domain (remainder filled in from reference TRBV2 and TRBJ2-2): EPEVTQTPSHQVTQMGQEVILRCVPISNHLYFYWYRQILGQKVEFLVSFYNNEISEKSEIFDDQFSVERPDGSNFTLKIRSTKLEDSAMYFCASSRGGRGTGELFFGEGSRLTVL.

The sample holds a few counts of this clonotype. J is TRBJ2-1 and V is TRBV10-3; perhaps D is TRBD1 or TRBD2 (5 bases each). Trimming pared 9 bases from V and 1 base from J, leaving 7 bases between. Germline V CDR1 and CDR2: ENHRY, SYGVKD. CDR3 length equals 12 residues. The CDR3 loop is CAMGPSYNEQFF. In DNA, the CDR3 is TGTGCCATGGGACCATCCTACAATGAGCAGTTCTTC.

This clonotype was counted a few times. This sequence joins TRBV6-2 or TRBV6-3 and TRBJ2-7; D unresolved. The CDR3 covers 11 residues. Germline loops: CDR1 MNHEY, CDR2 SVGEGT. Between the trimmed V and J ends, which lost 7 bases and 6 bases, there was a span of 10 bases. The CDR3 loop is CASNYGGEQYF. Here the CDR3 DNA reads TGTGCCAGCAACTATGGCGGCGAGCAGTACTTC.

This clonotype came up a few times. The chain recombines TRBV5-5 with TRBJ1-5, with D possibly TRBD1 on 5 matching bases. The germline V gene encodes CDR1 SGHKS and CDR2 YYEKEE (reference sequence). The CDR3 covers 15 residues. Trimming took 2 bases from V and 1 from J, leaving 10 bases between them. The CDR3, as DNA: TGTGCCAGCAGCTTACAGGATAGGAGCAATCAGCCCCAGCATTTT. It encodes CASSLQDRSNQPQHF.

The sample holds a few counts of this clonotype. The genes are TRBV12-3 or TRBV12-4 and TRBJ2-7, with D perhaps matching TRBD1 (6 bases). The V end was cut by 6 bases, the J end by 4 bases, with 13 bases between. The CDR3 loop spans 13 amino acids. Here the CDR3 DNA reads TGTGCCAGCAGAGAGGGGGTCGGGTACGAGCAGTACTTC. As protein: CASREGVGYEQYF.

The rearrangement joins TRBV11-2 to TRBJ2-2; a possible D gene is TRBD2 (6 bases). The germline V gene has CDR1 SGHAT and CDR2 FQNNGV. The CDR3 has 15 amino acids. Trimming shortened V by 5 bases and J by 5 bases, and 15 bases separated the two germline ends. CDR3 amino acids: CASSPDRGRTGELFF. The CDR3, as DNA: TGTGCCAGCAGCCCCGACAGAGGGAGGACCGGGGAGCTGTTTTTT.

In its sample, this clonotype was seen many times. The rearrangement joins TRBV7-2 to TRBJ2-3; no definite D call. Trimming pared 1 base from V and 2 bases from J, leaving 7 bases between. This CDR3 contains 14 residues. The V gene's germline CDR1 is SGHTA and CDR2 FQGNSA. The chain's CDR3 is CASSLGPHTDTQYF. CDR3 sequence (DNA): TGTGCCAGCAGCTTAGGGCCACACACAGATACGCAGTATTTT. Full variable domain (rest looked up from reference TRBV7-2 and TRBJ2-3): GAGVSQSPSNKVTEKGKDVELRCDPISGHTALYWYRQSLGQGLEFLIYFQGNSAPDKSGLPSDRFSAERTGGSVSTLTIQRTQQEDSAVYLCASSLGPHTDTQYFGPGTRLTVL.

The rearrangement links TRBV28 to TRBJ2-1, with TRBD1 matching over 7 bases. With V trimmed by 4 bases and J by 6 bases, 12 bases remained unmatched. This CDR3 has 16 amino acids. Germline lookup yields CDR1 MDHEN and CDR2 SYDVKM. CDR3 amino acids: CASSSSTTGMINEQFF. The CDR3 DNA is TGTGCCAGCAGTTCATCCACGACAGGGATGATCAATGAGCAGTTCTTC.

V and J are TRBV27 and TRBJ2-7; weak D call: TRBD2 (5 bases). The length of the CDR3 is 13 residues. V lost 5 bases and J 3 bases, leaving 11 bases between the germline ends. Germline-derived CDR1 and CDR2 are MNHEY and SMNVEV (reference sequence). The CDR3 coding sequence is TGTGCCAGCAGTGCCCAACTAGGCTACGAGCAGTACTTC. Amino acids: CASSAQLGYEQYF.

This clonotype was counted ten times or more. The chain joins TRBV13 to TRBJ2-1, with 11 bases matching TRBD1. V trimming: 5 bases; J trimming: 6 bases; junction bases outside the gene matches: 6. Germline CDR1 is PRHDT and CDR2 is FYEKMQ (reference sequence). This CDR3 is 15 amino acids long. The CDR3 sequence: CASSPRTGGRNEQFF. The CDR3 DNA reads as TGTGCCAGCAGCCCTCGGACAGGGGGCCGCAATGAGCAGTTCTTC.

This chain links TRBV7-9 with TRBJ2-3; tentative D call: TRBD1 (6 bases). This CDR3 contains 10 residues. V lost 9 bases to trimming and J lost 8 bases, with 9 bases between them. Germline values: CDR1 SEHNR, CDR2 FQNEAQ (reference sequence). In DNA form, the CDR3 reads TGTGCCAGTCAGGGGAGTACGCAGTATTTT. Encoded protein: CASQGSTQYF.

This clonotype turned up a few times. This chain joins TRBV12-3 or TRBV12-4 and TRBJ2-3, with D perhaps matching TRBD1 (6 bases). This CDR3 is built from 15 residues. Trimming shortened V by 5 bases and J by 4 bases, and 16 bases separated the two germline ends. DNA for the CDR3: TGTGCCAGCAGTCTCGGACAGATAGGGGCAGATACGCAGTATTTT. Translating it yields CASSLGQIGADTQYF.